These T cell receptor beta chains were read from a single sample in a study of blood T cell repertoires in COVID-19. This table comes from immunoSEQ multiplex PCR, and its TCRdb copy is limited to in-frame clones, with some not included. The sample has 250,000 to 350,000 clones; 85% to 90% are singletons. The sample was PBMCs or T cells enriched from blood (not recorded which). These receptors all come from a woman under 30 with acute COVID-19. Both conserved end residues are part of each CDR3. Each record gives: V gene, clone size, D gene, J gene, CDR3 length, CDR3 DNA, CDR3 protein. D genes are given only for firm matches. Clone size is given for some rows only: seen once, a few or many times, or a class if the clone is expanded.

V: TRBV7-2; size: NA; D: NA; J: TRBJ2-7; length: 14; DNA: TGTGCCAGCAGCTTCCGGGACACCGCTCTTGAGCAGTACTTC; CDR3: CASSFRDTALEQYF
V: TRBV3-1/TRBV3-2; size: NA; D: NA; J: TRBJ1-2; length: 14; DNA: TGTGCCAGCAGCCAAGTGGAGGGGAGGAATGGCTACACCTTC; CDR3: CASSQVEGRNGYTF
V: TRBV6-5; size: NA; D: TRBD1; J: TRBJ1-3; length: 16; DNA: TGTGCCAGCAGTTCCCTTCCGGGACAGGGGGCTGGTACCATATATTTT; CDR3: CASSSLPGQGAGTIYF
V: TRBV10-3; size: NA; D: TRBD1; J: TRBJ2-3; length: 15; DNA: TGTGCCATCAGTACAGGGGGCCCGCTGATAGATACGCAGTATTTT; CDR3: CAISTGGPLIDTQYF
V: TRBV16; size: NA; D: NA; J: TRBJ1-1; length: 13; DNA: TGTGCCATAGCAGGGGACGGGAACACTGAAGCTTTCTTT; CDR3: CAIAGDGNTEAFF
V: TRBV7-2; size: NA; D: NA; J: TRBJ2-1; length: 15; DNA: TGTGCCAGCAGCAGATCCGGGACACTCTACAATGAGCAGTTCTTC; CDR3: CASSRSGTLYNEQFF
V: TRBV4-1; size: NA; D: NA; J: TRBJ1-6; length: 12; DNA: TGCGCCAGCAGCCAAGATTTCGCACCCCTCCACTTT; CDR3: CASSQDFAPLHF
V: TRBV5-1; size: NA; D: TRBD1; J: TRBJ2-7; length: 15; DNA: TGCGCCAGCAGCTTGAGGACAGGAAACTCCTACGAGCAGTACTTC; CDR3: CASSLRTGNSYEQYF
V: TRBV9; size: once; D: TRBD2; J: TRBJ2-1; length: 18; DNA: TGTGCCAGCAGCGTAGCGGGGACTAGCGGGAGGTCTTACAATGAGCAGTTCTTC; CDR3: CASSVAGTSGRSYNEQFF
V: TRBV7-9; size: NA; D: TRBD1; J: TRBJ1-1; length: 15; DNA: TGTGCCAGCAGCTTTGCAGGACAGGGAGCAGGTGAAGCTTTCTTT; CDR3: CASSFAGQGAGEAFF
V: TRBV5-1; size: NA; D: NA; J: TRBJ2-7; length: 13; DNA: TGCGCCAGCAGTAGGGACACTGACTACGAGCAGTACTTC; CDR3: CASSRDTDYEQYF
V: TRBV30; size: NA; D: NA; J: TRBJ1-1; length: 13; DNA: TGTGCCTGCTACGTCGGGTTAGACACTGAAGCTTTCTTT; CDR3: CACYVGLDTEAFF
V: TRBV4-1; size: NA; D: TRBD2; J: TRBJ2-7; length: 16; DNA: TGCGCCAGCAGCCAAGATTGGCTTAGCGGGGCCTACGAGCAGTACTTC; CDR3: CASSQDWLSGAYEQYF
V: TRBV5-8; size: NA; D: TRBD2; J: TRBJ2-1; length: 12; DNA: TGTGCCAGCAGCTTTCTAGCGGGACCGGAGTTCTTC; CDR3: CASSFLAGPEFF
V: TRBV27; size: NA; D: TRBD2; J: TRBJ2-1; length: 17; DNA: TGTGCCAGCAATAATGACGGACTAGCGCTCTCCTACAATGAGCAGTTCTTC; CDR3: CASNNDGLALSYNEQFF
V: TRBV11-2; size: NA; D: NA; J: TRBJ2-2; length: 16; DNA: TGTGCCAGCAGCTCCCTGACAGGCCTGAACACCGGGGAGCTGTTTTTT; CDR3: CASSSLTGLNTGELFF
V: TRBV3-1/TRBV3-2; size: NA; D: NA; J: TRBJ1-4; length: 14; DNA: TGTGCCAGCAGCCAACAGACAACTAATGAAAAACTGTTTTTT; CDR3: CASSQQTTNEKLFF